This T cell receptor (beta chain) was found in a study of neoadjuvant anti-PD-1 for oral cavity cancer. Method: immunoSEQ multiplex PCR; TCRdb's copy keeps in-frame clones and lacks some. The sample contains about 14,000 clones, 73% of which appear only once. Deletions cut 4 bases from V and 2 bases from J, with 9 bases between. The CDR3 consists of 14 residues. Germline V gene lookup returns CDR1 SNHLY and CDR2 FYNNEI. This clone was seen just once. The time point is: after neoadjuvant nivolumab, at surgical resection. The sequencing here drew on PBMCs, taken after nivolumab (anti-PD-1) treatment. The chain combines TRBV2 with TRBJ1-5; D is perhaps TRBD1 (5 bases). The TCR was taken from a person aged 35-79 years with oral cavity squamous cell carcinoma. The CDR3 DNA reads TGTGCCAGCAGTGGCCTGGGGGGCAATCAGCCCCAGCATTTT. Its protein product is CASSGLGGNQPQHF.